The source of this T cell receptor (beta chain) is a study of cytomegalovirus exposure and HLA in healthy donors. Study-level information: Out of 150 million to 200 million T cells, an earlier analysis found some 120 million unique TCR beta sequences in total.

Regarding the study as a whole: In an earlier analysis, about 87% or about 30%: the productive usage of most TCR beta V segments. Some TCR beta chains (around 160 of them) were listed as cytomegalovirus-associated. Likely technical artifact: a cluster of highly shared sequence variants.

This clone occurred a few times. What it binds is not known. The germline V and J ends were trimmed by 3 bases and 4 bases, with 17 bases remaining between them. CDR1 and CDR2 (germline): SGHTA, FQGNSA. CDR3 size: 16 residues. PCR was performed using 60 Vbeta and 13 Jbeta primers. TCRdb's table, derived via immunoSEQ multiplex PCR, lists solely in-frame clones and lacks some. This table holds tens of thousands of clones, about 70% found once. This receptor was taken from a woman in her 30s in good health and CMV-seronegative. Sample: PBMCs. The chain recombines TRBV7-2 with TRBJ2-3, with D maybe TRBD2 (6 bases). CDR3 nucleotides: TGTGCCAGCAGCTTCCTAGGGACTCTGAGGGCAGATACGCAGTATTTT. This sequence encodes CASSFLGTLRADTQYF.